This TCR beta chain stems from a study of blood T cell repertoires in COVID-19. Assay: immunoSEQ multiplex PCR; the TCRdb copy retains only in-frame clones and omits some. The table records about 200,000 clones, 80% to 90% of them present only once. V dropped 1 base and J dropped 9 bases, with 13 bases sitting between them. CDR3 length equals 15 residues. Germline values: CDR1 MGHRA, CDR2 YSYEKL. This clone showed up just a few times. The material sequenced was peripheral blood. The genes are TRBV4-1 and TRBJ1-6, with D maybe TRBD1 (5 bases). This clonotype originated in a man aged 25 to 45 who had recovered from COVID-19. As DNA, the CDR3 is TGCGCCAGCAGCCAAGGCCAGGGCACGGGTTCACCCCTCCACTTT. Its translation is CASSQGQGTGSPLHF.